The sequence of this T cell receptor (beta chain) was determined in a study of Graves' ophthalmopathy and Graves' hyperthyroidism (dated by TCRdb to 2016 to 2018). Background for the entire study: Hyperthyroidism was defined as stable when no progression to ophthalmopathy occurred within 18 months of follow-up. The study used TCR beta repertoire signatures to distinguish Graves' ophthalmopathy from Graves' hyperthyroidism and to predict progression to ophthalmopathy. In total, around 140 blood samples were TCR-sequenced: 43 ophthalmopathy, about 75 hyperthyroidism and roughly 17 hyperthyroidism-to-ophthalmopathy patients. To explore V-J signatures that distinguish ophthalmopathy from hyperthyroidism, a discovery set of 100 patients was enrolled, made up of around 44 with ophthalmopathy and roughly 55 with stable hyperthyroidism. For independent validation, a separate cohort was made up of 18 to 20 hyperthyroidism patients plus 17 patients who later progressed from hyperthyroidism to ophthalmopathy. In more than five hyperthyroidism patients, T-cell repertoires of thyroid tissue and blood were compared. Once sampling was done, hyperthyroidism patients were given methimazole at a starting dose of 30 mg daily, while ophthalmopathy patients were given high-dose intravenous methylprednisolone. General findings and caveats noted by the study authors: In validation, the model predicted ophthalmopathy progression with about 70% sensitivity and 72.22% specificity; roughly eleven predicted patients were CT-confirmed with GO in a median of about 6.2 months. In cross-validation, the 13-signature model distinguished ophthalmopathy from stable hyperthyroidism with 85% to 90% sensitivity and around 81% specificity, and in the test set the corresponding values were roughly 80% and 76%. Sample size was not statistically predetermined, and group allocation was not concealed from the investigators. Among expanded thyroid clonotypes with frequency above 0.001, most also showed up in blood, which suggests that blood repertoires may reflect the thyroid immune response.

About this clonotype itself: Its target antigen remains unknown. With a much larger clone just one base away, this may be a read error.

Patients with hyperthyroidism were aged 18 to 65 years, had been newly diagnosed, and had a disease duration of less than 2 months. Patients with other autoimmune diseases, uncontrolled infections, pregnancy or lactation were excluded from the study. Diagnosis relied on clinical symptoms, serum thyroxine, TRAb, thyroid ultrasound and orbital computed tomography. Trizol reagent was used to extract the total RNA, and its quality was then checked on an Agilent 2100 Bioanalyzer. For repertoire sequencing, the TCR beta CDR3 regions were amplified from RNA transcripts. A first-round RT-PCR used HTBI primers with the Qiagen OneStep RT-PCR kit, followed by a second-round multiplex PCR, size selection and purification. Libraries were sequenced on an Illumina HiSeq2000 using paired-end 100 bp reads. Per the original workflow: SOAPnuke was used to process the reads, throwing out any read that had adapters, had uncalled bases, had a mean Phred below 15, or lacked an exact constant-primer or identifier match. COPE v1.2.5 was used to merge high-quality paired reads. Unique nucleotide sequences were defined as clonotypes and aligned to IMGT TRB V, D and J references using MiTCR v1.1. The analysis was limited to V-J combinations with a frequency above 0.0001, which together covered approximately 99% of repertoires. For each V-J combination, a TCR clonal expansion and chaos score was defined as F50 clonal expansion divided by the chaos observed in the TCRdist matrix. Welch's t-statistics and random forest were used to narrow the features down to over ten V-J combinations, which were then fed into a naive Bayes classifier. Thyroid-blood repertoire similarity was quantified with the Morisita-Horn index. TCRdb's own reprocessing of the public reads used fastp at Q25 and MiXCR and kept productive beta chains. Entries are consolidated by CDR3 protein sequence, retaining the most common genes and DNA. TCRdb, not the original authors, processed these V and J calls. This sample comprises some 1.1 million distinct CDR3 sequences, about 38% of them detected only once. Around 10% of the sample is in the top ten clones.

The germline V gene provides CDR1 SGDLS and CDR2 YYNGEE. Reading from cysteine to phenylalanine, the CDR3 counts 15 amino acids. Of all the DNA, just the CDR3 is kept, 45 bases in frame from base 1. Specimen: peripheral blood or thyroid tissue (not recorded which). The sequence came from an adult man with Graves' hyperthyroidism. The rearrangement combines TRBV9 with TRBJ1-5; too little of a D gene remains to name it. Read as DNA, the sequence is TGTGCCAGCAGCGTAGGCAGCACAAGCAGTCAGCCCCAGCATTTT. It specifies CASSVGSTSSQPQHF.